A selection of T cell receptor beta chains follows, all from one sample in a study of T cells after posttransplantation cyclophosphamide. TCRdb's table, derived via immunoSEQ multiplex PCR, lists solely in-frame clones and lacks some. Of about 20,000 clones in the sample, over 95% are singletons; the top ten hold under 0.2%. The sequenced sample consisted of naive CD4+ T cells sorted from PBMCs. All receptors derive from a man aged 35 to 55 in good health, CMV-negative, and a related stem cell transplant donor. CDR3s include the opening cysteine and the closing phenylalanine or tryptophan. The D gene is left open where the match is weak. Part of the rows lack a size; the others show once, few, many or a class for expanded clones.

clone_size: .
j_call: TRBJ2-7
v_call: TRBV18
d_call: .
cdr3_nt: TGTGCCAGCTCCCACGGGTTTTACGAGCAGTACTTC
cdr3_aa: CASSHGFYEQYF

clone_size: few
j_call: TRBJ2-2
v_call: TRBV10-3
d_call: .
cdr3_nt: TGTGCCATCAGTGGTTTACAGCAAGACGACACCGGGGAGCTGTTTTTT
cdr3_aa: CAISGLQQDDTGELFF

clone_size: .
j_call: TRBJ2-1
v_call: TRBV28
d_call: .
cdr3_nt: TGTGCCAGCAGTCCAAAGGTTGGAGCCCAAGGAATCTACAATGAGCAGTTCTTC
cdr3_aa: CASSPKVGAQGIYNEQFF

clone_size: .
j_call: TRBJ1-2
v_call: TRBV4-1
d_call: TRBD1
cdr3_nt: TGCGCCAGCAGCCACTCTCGGGACAGGGTCGGCTACACCTTC
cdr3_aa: CASSHSRDRVGYTF

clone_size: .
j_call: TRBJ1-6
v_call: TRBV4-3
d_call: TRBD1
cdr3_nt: TGCGCCAGCAGCCAACAGGGGGCAGGGGGTTCACCCCTCCACTTT
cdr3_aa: CASSQQGAGGSPLHF

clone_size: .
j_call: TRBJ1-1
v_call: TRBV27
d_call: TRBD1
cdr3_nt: TGTGCCAGCAGTCCGAACCCCGGGACAGGGAAGTCCACTGAAGCTTTCTTT
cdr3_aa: CASSPNPGTGKSTEAFF

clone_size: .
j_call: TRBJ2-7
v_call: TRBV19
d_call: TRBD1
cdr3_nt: TGTGCCAGTCGGGACAGGGGGGCCTACGAGCAGTACTTC
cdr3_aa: CASRDRGAYEQYF

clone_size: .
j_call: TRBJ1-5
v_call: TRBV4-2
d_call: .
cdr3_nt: TGTGCCAGCAGCCAAGCGCAGGGGAGAGGGGCAGATCAGCCCCAGCATTTT
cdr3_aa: CASSQAQGRGADQPQHF

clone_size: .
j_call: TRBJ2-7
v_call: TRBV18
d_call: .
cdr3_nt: TGTGCCAGCTCTCAACAGGGCTACGAGCAGTACTTC
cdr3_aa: CASSQQGYEQYF

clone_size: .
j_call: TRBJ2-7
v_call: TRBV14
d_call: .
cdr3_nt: TGTGCCAGCAGCCAAGGACTAAGTCAGTGGGACGAGCAGTACTTC
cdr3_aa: CASSQGLSQWDEQYF

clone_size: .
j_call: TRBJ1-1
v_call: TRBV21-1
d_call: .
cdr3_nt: TGTGCCAGCAGCGGGCCCCTAGGAAAAATTAGCGACACTGAAGCTTTCTTT
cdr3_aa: CASSGPLGKISDTEAFF

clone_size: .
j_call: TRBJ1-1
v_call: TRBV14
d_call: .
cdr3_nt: TGTGCCAGCAGTCCGAGTATGAACACTGAAGCTTTCTTT
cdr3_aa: CASSPSMNTEAFF

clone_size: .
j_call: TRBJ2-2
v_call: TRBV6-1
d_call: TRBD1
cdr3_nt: TGTGCCAGCAGGTCAAACAGGGGCGGGACCGGGGAGCTGTTTTTT
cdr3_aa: CASRSNRGGTGELFF

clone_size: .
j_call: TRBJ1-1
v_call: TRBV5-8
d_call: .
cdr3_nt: TGTGCCAGCACCTTTGGGGAGGGAGTAGACACTGAAGCTTTCTTT
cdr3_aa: CASTFGEGVDTEAFF

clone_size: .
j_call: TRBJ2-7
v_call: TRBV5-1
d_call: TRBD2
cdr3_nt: TGCGCCAGCAGCTCGACTAGCGGGAGCATATACGAGCAGTACTTC
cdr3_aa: CASSSTSGSIYEQYF

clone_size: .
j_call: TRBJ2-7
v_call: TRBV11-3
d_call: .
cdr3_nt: TGTGCCAGCAGCTTAGCGGGGACCTACGAGCAGTACTTC
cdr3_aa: CASSLAGTYEQYF

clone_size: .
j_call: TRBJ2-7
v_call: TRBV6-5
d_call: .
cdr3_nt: TGTGCCAGCGCCCGAGAGGGCTCCTACGAGCAGTACTTC
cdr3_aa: CASAREGSYEQYF

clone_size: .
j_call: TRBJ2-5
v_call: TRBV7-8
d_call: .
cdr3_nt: TGTGCGATAGGCGGGGAGGCCCAGTACTTC
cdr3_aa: CAIGGEAQYF

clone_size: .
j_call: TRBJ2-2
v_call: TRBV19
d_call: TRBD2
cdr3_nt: TGTGCCAGTAGTATAATTCTGACTAGCGGGACCGGGGAGCTGTTTTTT
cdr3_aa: CASSIILTSGTGELFF

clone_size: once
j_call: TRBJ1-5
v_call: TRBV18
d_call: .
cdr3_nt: TGTGCCAGCTCACCACGGACAGATAATAGCAATCAGCCCCAGCATTTT
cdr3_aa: CASSPRTDNSNQPQHF

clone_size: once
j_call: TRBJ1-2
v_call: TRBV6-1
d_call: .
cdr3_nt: TGTGCCAGCAGAGGCAGGGCCCTTGATGGCTACACCTTC
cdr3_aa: CASRGRALDGYTF

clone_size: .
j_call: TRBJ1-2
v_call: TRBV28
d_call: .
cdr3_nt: TGTGCCAGCAGTTTAGGAGGGTTCAGAGGCTACACCTTC
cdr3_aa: CASSLGGFRGYTF

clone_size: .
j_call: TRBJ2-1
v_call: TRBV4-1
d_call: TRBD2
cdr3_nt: TGCGCCAGCAGCCAAGATCGAGCGGGAGGCCCCTACAATGAGCAGTTCTTC
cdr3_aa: CASSQDRAGGPYNEQFF

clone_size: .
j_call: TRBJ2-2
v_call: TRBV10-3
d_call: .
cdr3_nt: TGTGCCATCAGGGACGGCTCGGGGACCGGGGAGCTGTTTTTT
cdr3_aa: CAIRDGSGTGELFF

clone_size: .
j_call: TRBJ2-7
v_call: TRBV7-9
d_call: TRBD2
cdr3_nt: TGTGCCAGCAGCCCCCCGGCCCAAGCGGGAGGGCCCTACGAGCAGTACTTC
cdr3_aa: CASSPPAQAGGPYEQYF

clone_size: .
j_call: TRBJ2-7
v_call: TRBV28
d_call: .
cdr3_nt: TGTGCCAGCAGGCCTTCGAGAGAACCCTACGAGCAGTACTTC
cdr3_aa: CASRPSREPYEQYF

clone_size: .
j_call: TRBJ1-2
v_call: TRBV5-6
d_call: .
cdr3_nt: TGTGCCAGCAGCTTGGTACGGGGGGGCTACACCTTC
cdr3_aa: CASSLVRGGYTF

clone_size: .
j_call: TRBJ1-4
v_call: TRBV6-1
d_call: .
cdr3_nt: TGTGCCAGCAGTTCCCTTGAAAAACTGTTTTTT
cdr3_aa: CASSSLEKLFF

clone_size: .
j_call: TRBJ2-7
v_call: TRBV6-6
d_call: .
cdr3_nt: TGTGCCAGCAGGGAACGCCGACAGGACTCCTACGAGCAGTACTTC
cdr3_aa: CASRERRQDSYEQYF

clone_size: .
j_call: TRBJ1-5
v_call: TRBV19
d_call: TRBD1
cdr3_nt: TGTGCCAGTAGTACGGACAGGGTCCAGCCCCAACATTTT
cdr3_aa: CASSTDRVQPQHF

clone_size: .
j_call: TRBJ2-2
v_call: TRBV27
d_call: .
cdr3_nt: TGTGCCAGCAGTTTTCGGAACACCGGGGAGCTGTTTTTT
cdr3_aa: CASSFRNTGELFF

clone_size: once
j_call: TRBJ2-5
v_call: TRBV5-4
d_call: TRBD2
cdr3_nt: TGTGCCAGCAGCCCCGGGACTAGCGGGGGCCAAGAGACCCAGTACTTC
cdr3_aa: CASSPGTSGGQETQYF

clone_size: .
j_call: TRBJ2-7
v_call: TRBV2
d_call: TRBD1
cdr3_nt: TGTGCCAGCACCTTACAGGGGACCCCTTCCTACGAGCAGTACTTC
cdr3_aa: CASTLQGTPSYEQYF

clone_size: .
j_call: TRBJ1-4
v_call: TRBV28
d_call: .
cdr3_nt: TGTGCCAGCAGTTTTCTAAGAGGCAGTACTAATGAAAAACTGTTTTTT
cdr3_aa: CASSFLRGSTNEKLFF

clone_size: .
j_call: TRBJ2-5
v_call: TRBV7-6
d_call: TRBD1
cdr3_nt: TGTGCCAGCAGCTCCCAGACAGGGGAGGAGACCCAGTACTTC
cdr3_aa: CASSSQTGEETQYF

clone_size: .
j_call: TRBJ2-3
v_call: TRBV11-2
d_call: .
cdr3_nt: TGTGCCAGCAGCTTAGGAACTTACACAGATACGCAGTATTTT
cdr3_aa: CASSLGTYTDTQYF